This T cell receptor (beta chain) originates from a study of early T cells in non-severe SARS-CoV-2 infection. There are many counts of this clonotype. Individual cDNA molecules were tagged with unique molecular identifiers, the study reported. TCRdb redid the calling of the 5' RACE reads with MiXCR, one entry per CDR3 protein. There are 25,000 to 30,000 distinct CDR3 sequences in the sample; around 6% occur only once, and 34% lies in the top ten. Germline trimming cut 8 bases from V and 4 bases from J; bases unmatched to any gene: 12. The CDR3 is 15 amino acids. This receptor was obtained from an adult who was a healthcare worker with PCR-confirmed SARS-CoV-2 infection or an uninfected control (not recorded which). This material consisted of whole blood, taken at baseline. V is TRBV12-3 or TRBV12-4 and J is TRBJ1-1, with 8 positions matching TRBD1. The CDR3 protein is CASASGGAGTTEAFF. CDR3 coding DNA: TGTGCCAGCGCATCAGGGGGCGCGGGGACCACTGAAGCTTTCTTT.